This entry is about one T cell receptor (beta chain). The clone's antigen remains unknown. The sample holds no much larger clone one base away, and base qualities are not on file. Including the terminal cysteine and phenylalanine, the CDR3 comprises 14 residues. Just the 42-base CDR3 DNA is kept, in frame starting at base 1. Sequences SGHRS (CDR1) and YFSETQ (CDR2) are obtained from the germline V gene. V loses 0 bases of germline sequence and J loses 2 bases, and the interval between the two ends is 6 bases. Sequencing used an Illumina NovaSeq 6000. cDNA libraries for TCRalpha and TCRbeta were prepared by 5'RACE using constant-segment primers, with sample barcodes and unique molecular identifiers added. RNA was extracted from every sample with Trizol reagent. Amplification of the libraries took two PCR steps, and the second step added a second sample barcode plus Illumina TruSeq adapters. Sequencing of the libraries was done on an Illumina NovaSeq, producing 2 x 150 bp paired-end reads. As for the original processing: Reads were demultiplexed and collapsed into UMI-guided consensus sequences with migec v1.2.7. Using mixcr v2.1.11, the UMI consensuses were aligned to TRA and TRB V and J templates and assembled into clonotypes. A clonotype was counted as expanded or contracted only if both edgeR and NoisET called the change significant, with noise models trained on biological replicates. For edgeR calls, the cutoffs were a false discovery rate-adjusted p below 0.01 and a log2 fold-change threshold of 1. As an exploratory analysis of dynamics, max-normalized trajectories of the 1000 most abundant clonotypes were examined by PCA with hierarchical clustering. Separately sequenced CD4+ and CD8+ repertoires were used to assign a CD4 or CD8 phenotype to each responding clone. Through fastp at Q25 and MiXCR, TCRdb rebuilt clones from the public reads, retaining in-frame beta chains. Every entry covers one CDR3 protein and lists the most common genes and DNA from its rows. Here the V and J calls rest on TCRdb's processing, not on the authors' analysis. The sample table contains 500,000 to 550,000 distinct CDR3 sequences; only one count was recorded for about a fifth of them. Of the sample, around 13% falls within the top ten clones.

The sample is drawn from a study of T-cell memory formation after mild COVID-19 (dated by TCRdb to about 2021). With respect to the entire study: TCR sequence clusters from the two donors were found to be largely donor specific. In a couple of donors, T-cell clones that expanded and contracted after mild COVID-19 were tracked by sequencing TCRalpha and TCRbeta repertoires over time. Two young, previously healthy adult volunteers, one female and one male, were included in the cohort.

PBMCs were isolated by Ficoll-Paque density gradient centrifugation. Results the study describes overall, beyond this receptor: Only a couple of mild cases were covered by the study, and larger cohorts that include severe cases with pre-infection samples were considered necessary. Contracting CD4+ clones turned up mainly in the CM and EM memory subsets, whereas EMRA was where CD8+ clones were enriched. Balanced CD4/CD8 phenotypes were observed for clones contracting from day 15 to 85, whereas a bias towards CD4+ was observed for a second wave of clones expanding from day 15 to 37. Some responding clones were detected in pre-infection memory, suggesting pre-existing cross-reactive memory T cells joined the SARS-CoV-2 response. Whether the second-wave clones peaking on day 37 were SARS-CoV-2 specific was not confirmed.

The sample comprised PBMCs or a T cell subset sorted from them (not recorded which). The rearranged segments are TRBV5-1 and TRBJ2-1, with the D gene not clear enough to name. The receptor comes from an adult woman who had mild COVID-19 (a few samples of this study predate the infection). The sample titles of this study are shuffled in the database, so cell type and time point are left out; the donor was told from shared clones. The base sequence is TGCGCCAGCAGCTTGGAACCAGCCTACAATGAGCAGTTCTTC. It codes for CASSLEPAYNEQFF.